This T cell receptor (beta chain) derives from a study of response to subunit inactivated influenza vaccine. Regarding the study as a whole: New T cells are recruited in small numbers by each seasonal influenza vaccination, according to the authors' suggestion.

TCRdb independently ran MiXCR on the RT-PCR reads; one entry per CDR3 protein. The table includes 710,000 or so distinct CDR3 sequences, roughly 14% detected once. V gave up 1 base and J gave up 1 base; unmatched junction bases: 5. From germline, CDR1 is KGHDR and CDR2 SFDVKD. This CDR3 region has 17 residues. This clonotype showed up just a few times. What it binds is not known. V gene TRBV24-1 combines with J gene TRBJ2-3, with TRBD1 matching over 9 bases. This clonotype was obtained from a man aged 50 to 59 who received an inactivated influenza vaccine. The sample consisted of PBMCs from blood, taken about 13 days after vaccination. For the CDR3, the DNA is TGTGCCACCAGTGATTTACAGGGGGCGCGAGGCACAGATACGCAGTATTTT. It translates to CATSDLQGARGTDTQYF.